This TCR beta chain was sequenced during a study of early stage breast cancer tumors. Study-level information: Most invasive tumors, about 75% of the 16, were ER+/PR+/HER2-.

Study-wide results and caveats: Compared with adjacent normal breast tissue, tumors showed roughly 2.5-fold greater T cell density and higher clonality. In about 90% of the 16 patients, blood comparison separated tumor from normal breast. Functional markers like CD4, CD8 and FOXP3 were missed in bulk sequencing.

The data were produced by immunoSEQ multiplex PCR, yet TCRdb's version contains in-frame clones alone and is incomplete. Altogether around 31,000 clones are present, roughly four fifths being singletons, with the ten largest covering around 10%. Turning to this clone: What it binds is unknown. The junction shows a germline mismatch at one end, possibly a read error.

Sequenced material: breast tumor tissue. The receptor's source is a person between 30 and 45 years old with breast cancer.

The CDR3 DNA reads TGTGCTAGCAGCTTTATCGTTGGGGAGACCCAGTACTTC. The encoded protein is CASSFIVGETQYF. This chain connects TRBV7-7 to TRBJ2-5; D is uncertain. The CDR3 covers 13 residues. In germline, CDR1 is SSHAT, CDR2 FNYEAQ (reference sequence).